This T cell receptor (beta chain) was obtained from a study of cytomegalovirus exposure and HLA in healthy donors. Study at large: Among 398 genotyped donors, about 80% fell in the Caucasian-associated ancestry cluster.

To note about this clone: The antigen is unknown.

Vbeta (60) and Jbeta (13) primers were used in the PCR. Some clones are missing from TCRdb's copy, which holds only in-frame ones; the method was immunoSEQ multiplex PCR. The sample has tens of thousands of clones, roughly three quarters seen once. Findings and caveats of the study: Certain sequence variants were highly shared and formed a cluster, and this cluster was likely a sequencing artifact.

Sequences were obtained from PBMCs. The receptor was isolated from a young man in good health and CMV-seronegative.

The CDR3 bases are TGTGCCCTTGCCAAGGGGGAACAAGAGACCCAGTACTTC. Translation gives CALAKGEQETQYF. This chain uses TRBV10-3 with TRBJ2-5, with D possibly being TRBD1 (6 bases). V lost 11 bases to trimming and J lost 2 bases, with 15 bases between them. CDR1 and CDR2 from the germline V gene are ENHRY and SYGVKD. This CDR3 contains 13 residues.